This TCR beta chain was found in a study of CD8+ T cells in alopecia areata. Sequencing used cDNA as its template, made by extracting RNA and reverse transcribing it. Assay: immunoSEQ multiplex PCR; the TCRdb copy retains only in-frame clones and omits some. The table shows about 180,000 clones, with roughly 58% occurring only once. The germline V gene encodes CDR1 LGHNA and CDR2 YNFKEQ. This CDR3 has 15 residues. V dropped 1 base and J dropped 4; count of bases not matched to a gene: 2. Treatment defined: oral pan-JAK inhibitor, 5-10 mg twice daily. The sequenced sample was CD4+ T cells sorted from blood, obtained at approximately week 60, from a patient treated with tofacitinib. This TCR came from a human donor with alopecia areata. This chain uses TRBV4-2 with TRBJ2-1; 9 bases match TRBD2. The CDR3 nucleotides read TGTGCCAGCAGCCAAGTTAGCGGGGGTTACAATGAGCAGTTCTTC. Translation gives CASSQVSGGYNEQFF.